This entry features one T cell receptor (beta chain) sequence. This entry comes from a study of blood T cell repertoires in COVID-19. Study details: The United States, Italy and Spain were the sources of the acute and convalescent COVID-19 samples. PBMCs, B-cell-depleted T cells, or T cells provided the cDNA or gDNA that made up the material.

In the original workflow: Nucleated cell counts were estimated from reference gene primer amplification. Profiling relied on immunoSEQ multiplex PCR, and the TCRdb table lists in-frame clones only, not all of them. Clonal size and the V and J genes are those of that table, whereas D and trimming came from the DNA. The sample includes 25,000 to 30,000 clones, 70% to 90% of them seen just once. The clonotype was recovered from a human donor in a cohort sampled during active COVID-19. Input material: peripheral blood.

CDR3 protein: CASSLSAASYEQYF. The CDR3 coding sequence is TGTGCCAGCAGTCTCAGTGCAGCGTCCTACGAGCAGTACTTC. The chain uses TRBV28 and TRBJ2-7, with D uncertain. Germline V CDR1 and CDR2: MDHEN, SYDVKM. V shed 5 bases and J shed 1 base, with 12 bases lying between them. The CDR3 is 14 amino acids.